The 26 T cell receptor beta chains listed next were all sequenced from one sample in a study of a mutant IDH1 vaccine in newly diagnosed glioma (dated by TCRdb to the early 2020s). No antigen has been identified for these receptors. Sample time point, as interpreted from the label and publication: week 35, safety follow-up. Each vaccine dose, consisting of 300 ug of a 20-mer mutant IDH1 peptide in Montanide, was administered subcutaneously with topical imiquimod. Library preparation employed the immunoSEQ multiplex PCR assay. The immuneACCESS repertoire file appears here via TCRdb, limited to in-frame rearrangements. These files lack a portion of the clones; in checked studies, under half of the deficit traces to unresolved V genes, and the cause of the others is not known. The sample table contains just under 70,000 clones; only one count was recorded for approximately 88% of them. The ten biggest clones cover roughly 12% of the sample.

This sample comprised PBMCs, obtained from a glioma patient whose treatment included an IDH1 peptide vaccine. These receptors were taken from a man between 18 and 29 years old with glioma.

The V and J genes are TRBV7-9 and TRBJ1-6; possible D gene TRBD1, 5 bases. CDR1 SEHNR and CDR2 FQNEAQ come from the germline V gene (reference sequence). Trimming shortened V by 8 bases and J by 6 bases, and 14 bases separated the two germline ends. The CDR3 extends over 14 amino acids. The CDR3 sequence: CASRGDAINSPLHF. CDR3 in DNA: TGTGCCAGCCGTGGGGACGCAATTAATTCACCCCTCCACTTT.

This sequence joins TRBV28 and TRBJ2-7; D is unresolved. This CDR3 spans 13 amino acids. V lost 8 bases to trimming and J lost 0 bases, with 11 bases between them. Germline CDR1 and CDR2: MDHEN and SYDVKM. CDR3 protein: CASRASSSYEQYF. CDR3 bases: TGTGCCAGCCGGGCCTCCAGCTCCTACGAGCAGTACTTC.

There are a few counts of this clone. The chain carries TRBV5-4 and TRBJ1-5; no reliable D call. The CDR3 is 17 residues long. Germline assignment: CDR1 SGHNT and CDR2 YYREEE (reference sequence). The V gene lost 0 bases and the J gene lost 4 bases, with 17 bases spanning the gap. CDR3 DNA sequence: TGTGCCAGCAGCTTGGTTCAGCTCAGAGGGTTAAATCAGCCCCAGCATTTT. Translation gives CASSLVQLRGLNQPQHF.

The chain uses TRBV13 and TRBJ2-5; 7 bases are a match to TRBD1. V shed 8 bases, J shed 3 bases, and the junction held 12 bases outside the gene matches. The CDR3 spans 15 residues. Germline V CDR1 and CDR2: PRHDT, FYEKMQ (reference sequence). The CDR3 loop is CASGRSRDSKETQYF. For the CDR3, the DNA is TGTGCCAGCGGCCGATCCCGGGACAGCAAAGAGACCCAGTACTTC.

This clone was detected only a few times. V usage is TRBV30 and J usage is TRBJ1-1, with TRBD1 as a possible D gene (5 bases). The CDR3 is 15 residues long. V was cut by 0 bases and J by 5 bases, with 16 bases left in between. Germline V CDR1 and CDR2: GTSNPN, SVGIG (reference sequence). CDR3 DNA sequence: TGTGCCTGGAGTGTATTGGGGGGGGGTAGTACTGAAGCTTTCTTT. Protein product: CAWSVLGGGSTEAFF. Full variable domain (missing parts from reference TRBV30 and TRBJ1-1): SQTIHQWPATLVQPVGSPLSLECTVEGTSNPNLYWYRQAAGRGLQLLFYSVGIGQISSEVPQNLSASRPQDRQFILSSKKLLLSDSGFYLCAWSVLGGGSTEAFFGQGTRLTVV.

The CDR3 DNA reads TGTGCCAGCAGGAGATCTTTTCGGGGAACTAATGAAAAACTGTTTTTT. Its protein product is CASRRSFRGTNEKLFF. The J gene is TRBJ1-4, the V gene TRBV11-2; D call uncertain. V was cut by 6 bases and J by 1 base, with 15 bases left in between. The CDR3 loop spans 16 amino acids. Germline V gene lookup returns CDR1 SGHAT and CDR2 FQNNGV.

V usage is TRBV5-3 and J usage is TRBJ1-2; D not certain. TRBV5-3 belongs to the ORF category, with a function that is uncertain. The length of the CDR3 is 14 residues. Trimming stripped 3 bases from V and 7 bases from J, with 16 bases between. CDR3 loop: CARSSVEEVGGYTF. In DNA form, the CDR3 reads TGTGCCAGAAGCTCCGTTGAGGAGGTGGGTGGCTACACCTTC.

Notes on this clone: The junction departs from the called germline gene at one end, perhaps through a read error. This chain links TRBV7-3 with TRBJ2-1; 10 bases fit TRBD2. This CDR3 has 16 residues. Germline CDR1 is SGHTA and CDR2 is FQGTGA. CDR3 DNA: TGTGCCAGCAGCCTAACAGCGGGAGGGCCAAACGGTGAGCAGTTCTTC. Its translation: CASSLTAGGPNGEQFF. The whole variable domain, filled in from reference TRBV7-3 and TRBJ2-1, reads GAGVSQTPSNKVTEKGKYVELRCDPISGHTALYWYRQSLGQGPEFLIYFQGTGAADDSGLPNDRFFAVRPEGSVSTLKIQRTERGDSAVYLCASSLTAGGPNGEQFFGPGTRLTVL.

The chain has TRBV10-3 and TRBJ1-2; D possibly corresponds to TRBD1 (5 bases). The CDR3 contains 12 residues. V lost 3 bases and J 5 bases, leaving 7 bases between the germline ends. Germline-derived CDR1 and CDR2 are ENHRY and SYGVKD. DNA for the CDR3: TGTGCCATCAGTGATCAGGGTTATGGCTACACCTTC. This encodes CAISDQGYGYTF.

The V and J genes are TRBV28 and TRBJ1-4; D is perhaps TRBD1 (6 bases). CDR1 is MDHEN and CDR2 is SYDVKM in the germline V gene. The CDR3 is 13 amino acids. V lost 5 bases and J lost 7, with 11 bases in between. In nucleotides, the CDR3 is TGTGCCAGCAGTACCCCAGGGGTTGAAAAACTGTTTTTT. It is translated as CASSTPGVEKLFF.

The V gene is TRBV5-6, the J gene TRBJ1-4; TRBD1 might be the D (5 bases). Germline V gene lookup returns CDR1 SGHDT and CDR2 YYEEEE. The CDR3 is 14 residues long. The ends were cut back, 2 bases at V and 3 bases at J, with 8 bases in the middle. The CDR3 region is CASSFGTANEKLFF. DNA of the CDR3: TGTGCCAGCAGCTTCGGGACTGCTAATGAAAAACTGTTTTTT.

The V gene is TRBV4-3, the J gene TRBJ1-4, with D tentatively TRBD1 (5 bases). The length of the CDR3 is 16 residues. The V end was cut by 4 bases, the J end by 3 bases, with 15 bases between. CDR1 is LGHNA, CDR2 YSLEER, per germline. The CDR3 DNA is TGCGCCAGCAGCCGCCTAAGGGGAGCCTCTAATGAAAAACTGTTTTTT. This encodes CASSRLRGASNEKLFF.

The genes are TRBV18 and TRBJ1-2, with 7 bases identical to TRBD1. Germline V lookup: CDR1 KGHSH, CDR2 LQKENI. V lost 2 bases and J lost 7; bases outside the gene matches: 13. This CDR3 comprises 16 residues. In DNA, the CDR3 is TGTGCCAGCTCACCAACAGCCGATGCAGGGGGGACTGGCTACACCTTC. Amino acids: CASSPTADAGGTGYTF.

Details on this clone: The sample carries other DNA sequences with the same CDR3. The V gene is TRBV18, the J gene TRBJ1-2; TRBD1 is a possible D gene (5 bases). There are 12 residues in the CDR3. Trimming removed 3 bases from V and 4 bases from J, with 6 bases in between. The germline gives CDR1 KGHSH, CDR2 LQKENI. The CDR3 loop is CASSPGRYGYTF. CDR3 DNA: TGTGCCAGCTCACCGGGACGCTATGGCTACACCTTC.

This clone was observed a single time. The chain links TRBV7-8 to TRBJ2-3; TRBD2 is a possible D gene (5 bases). The V end was cut by 0 bases, the J end by 5 bases, with 21 bases between. This CDR3 contains 18 residues. The germline gives CDR1 SGHVS, CDR2 FQNEAQ. CDR3 DNA sequence: TGTGCCAGCAGCTTAGCCATAATGGTAATCGATGAGGGAGATACGCAGTATTTT. Protein: CASSLAIMVIDEGDTQYF.

Here the CDR3 reads CASSLAGTGGYQPQHF. The CDR3 DNA follows: TGTGCCAGCAGCTTAGCGGGGACAGGGGGATATCAGCCCCAGCATTTT. The V call is TRBV7-8, the J call TRBJ1-5, with TRBD1 matching 11 bases. Germline lookup yields CDR1 SGHVS and CDR2 FQNEAQ. This CDR3 contains 16 residues. The junction had 3 bases not matched to a gene; V was cut back by 0 bases and J by 5 bases.

J is TRBJ2-7 and V is TRBV30; TRBD1 matches at 7 bases. CDR3 length: 13 residues. Germline CDR1 reads GTSNPN; CDR2 reads SVGIG (reference sequence). V lost 7 bases and J lost 3; bases outside the gene matches: 9. For the CDR3, the DNA is TGTGCCTCTTCCGGGACAGCATTCTACGAGCAGTACTTC. The encoded protein is CASSGTAFYEQYF.

The chain links TRBV27 to TRBJ1-1, with D uncertain. Trimming took 5 bases from V and 0 from J, leaving 13 bases between them. The CDR3 is 15 residues long. Germline lookup yields CDR1 MNHEY and CDR2 SMNVEV (reference sequence). The CDR3 nucleotides read TGTGCCAGCAGTCCCCTTACGGGGATGAACACTGAAGCTTTCTTT. It codes for CASSPLTGMNTEAFF.

This chain joins TRBV6-5 and TRBJ1-2; 8 nucleotides align to TRBD1. The germline CDR1 and CDR2 sequences are MNHEY and SVGAGI. The ends lost 6 bases at V and 3 bases at J; junction bases unmatched: 3. The CDR3 extends over 13 amino acids. The CDR3 DNA follows: TGTGCCAGCAGCCCGGACAGGGACTATGGCTACACCTTC. Amino acids: CASSPDRDYGYTF.

The gene calls are TRBV28 and TRBJ2-7; D possibly corresponds to TRBD1 (6 bases). Germline V gene data show CDR1 as MDHEN and CDR2 as SYDVKM. The germline V and J ends were trimmed by 6 bases and 6 bases, with 12 bases remaining between them. The CDR3 extends over 12 amino acids. The CDR3 protein is CASRLTGREQYF. As DNA, the CDR3 is TGTGCCAGCAGGTTAACAGGGCGCGAGCAGTACTTC.

J is TRBJ2-4 and V is TRBV18, with D perhaps matching TRBD1 (6 bases). The CDR3 length is 16 residues. The V end was cut by 1 base, the J end by 0 bases, with 10 bases between. From germline, CDR1 is KGHSH and CDR2 LQKENI. CDR3 bases: TGTGCCAGCTCACCACTTCAGGGGTTAGCCAAAAACATTCAGTACTTC. Translated, it gives CASSPLQGLAKNIQYF. Variable domain in full (rest from reference TRBV18 and TRBJ2-4): NAGVMQNPRHLVRRRGQEARLRCSPMKGHSHVYWYRQLPEEGLKFMVYLQKENIIDESGMPKERFSAEFPKEGPSILRIQQVVRGDSAAYFCASSPLQGLAKNIQYFGAGTRLSVL.

The rearrangement joins TRBV18 to TRBJ2-7; D is unclear. V was shortened by 0 bases and J by 2 bases, with 5 bases between the two germline ends. The CDR3 contains 13 residues. Per germline, CDR1 KGHSH and CDR2 LQKENI. In DNA form, the CDR3 reads TGTGCCAGCTCACCACCCAGTACCTACGAGCAGTACTTC. Translated: CASSPPSTYEQYF.

This chain links TRBV5-4 with TRBJ1-1; TRBD1 might be the D (6 bases). Germline V gives CDR1 SGHNT, CDR2 YYREEE (reference sequence). V was shortened by 4 bases and J by 14 bases, with 18 bases between the two germline ends. The length of the CDR3 is 12 residues. The CDR3 nucleotides read TGTGCCAGCAGCAGGGACACCTCGTTAGGGTTCTTT. Translation: CASSRDTSLGFF.

V gene TRBV11-2 combines with J gene TRBJ1-1; D perhaps matches TRBD1 (6 bases). The CDR3 has 17 residues. V was trimmed by 0 bases and J by 6 bases, leaving 20 bases between them. Germline V gene sequence: CDR1 SGHAT, CDR2 FQNNGV. CDR3 region: CASSLDRGTGRVAEAFF. As DNA, the CDR3 is TGTGCCAGCAGCTTAGATCGGGGCACAGGGAGGGTGGCTGAAGCTTTCTTT.

The chain joins TRBV4-3 to TRBJ2-1; 7 nucleotides match TRBD2. The length of the CDR3 is 14 residues. The V segment lost 8 bases and the J segment 4 bases; nucleotides outside the gene matches: 8. Germline CDR1 reads LGHNA; CDR2 reads YSLEER. CDR3 region: CASASGTTYNEQFF. DNA of the CDR3: TGCGCCAGCGCTTCCGGGACTACATACAATGAGCAGTTCTTC.

The chain couples TRBV6-1 to TRBJ2-5; 7 bases align to TRBD2. From germline, CDR1 is MNHNS and CDR2 SASEGT. Trimming cost V 3 bases and J 2 bases; bases outside gene matches: 6. This CDR3 has 15 residues. Here the CDR3 DNA reads TGTGCCAGCAGTGACGGGGCGGGAGCTCAAGAGACCCAGTACTTC. Its translation is CASSDGAGAQETQYF.